A single sample gave rise to the 11 T cell receptor beta chains below, sequenced in a study of cytotoxic CD8 clonotypes in ibrutinib-treated CLL (dated by TCRdb to 2020 to 2023). The protocol used for the library was the immunoSEQ multiplex PCR assay. In its TCRdb copy, this immuneACCESS table keeps in-frame sequences only and misses some clones. Where compared with another copy, unresolved V genes explain less than half of these, and the others have no known cause. The sample table lists approximately 330,000 clones, approximately 80% of them with a count of one. Together, the top ten hold 6.5% to 8.5% of the sample. The material was PBMCs, obtained before ibrutinib treatment. All receptors come from a human donor with chronic lymphocytic leukemia.

The rearrangement uses TRBV18 and TRBJ2-7; D unresolved. The CDR3 consists of 14 residues. The germline V and J ends were trimmed by 2 bases and 2 bases, with 10 bases remaining between them. Germline loops: CDR1 KGHSH, CDR2 LQKENI. The CDR3: CASSPSQRTYEQYF. CDR3 DNA sequence: TGTGCCAGCTCACCAAGTCAAAGGACCTACGAGCAGTACTTC.

In its sample, this clone was seen a few times. V is TRBV6-5 and J is TRBJ2-5; the D gene could be TRBD1 or TRBD2 (6 bases each). Germline CDR1 is MNHEY and CDR2 is SVGAGI. This CDR3 is built from 15 residues. V lost 2 bases to trimming and J lost 5 bases, with 15 bases between them. The DNA of the CDR3 is TGTGCCAGCAGTTACGTGGGGGCCGGAGGGGAGACCCAGTACTTC. It specifies CASSYVGAGGETQYF.

The V call is TRBV9, the J call TRBJ2-1; a weak D match, TRBD1 (6 bases). The V gene's germline CDR1 is SGDLS and CDR2 YYNGEE. V was shortened by 4 bases and J by 5 bases, with 10 bases between the two germline ends. This CDR3 has 13 amino acids. The CDR3 reads CASSPDSNNEQFF. The CDR3 nucleotides are TGTGCCAGCAGCCCGGACAGCAACAATGAGCAGTTCTTC. Based on the CDR3 plus reference TRBV9 and TRBJ2-1, the full variable domain is DSGVTQTPKHLITATGQRVTLRCSPRSGDLSVYWYQQSLDQGLQFLIQYYNGEERAKGNILERFSAQQFPDLHSELNLSSLELGDSALYFCASSPDSNNEQFFGPGTRLTVL.

This chain links TRBV7-2 with TRBJ1-2; D not resolved. V lost 1 base and J lost 5, with 8 bases in between. Per the germline V gene, CDR1 is SGHTA and CDR2 is FQGNSA. This CDR3 has 13 amino acids. The CDR3 loop reads CASSLVWVYGYTF. DNA for the CDR3: TGTGCCAGCAGCTTAGTCTGGGTATATGGCTACACCTTC.

The chain links TRBV4-3 to TRBJ2-3; D gene ambiguous. CDR3 length: 18 amino acids. Trimming left V 0 bases short and J 1 base short, with 17 bases between. Germline V gene lookup returns CDR1 LGHNA and CDR2 YSLEER. The CDR3 spells CASSQDQVVPQGTDTQYF. CDR3 sequence (DNA): TGCGCCAGCAGCCAAGATCAGGTAGTTCCTCAGGGCACAGATACGCAGTATTTT.

This chain joins TRBV7-2 and TRBJ2-5; D remains unclear. CDR3 length: 14 residues. V lost 4 bases and J lost 5, with 14 bases in between. Per germline, CDR1 SGHTA and CDR2 FQGNSA. The CDR3 sequence is CASSSDRALETQYF. In nucleotides, the CDR3 is TGTGCCAGCAGCTCGGACCGGGCTCTCGAGACCCAGTACTTC.

This clone was detected a few times. The rearrangement uses TRBV6-1 and TRBJ2-7; a weak D match, TRBD1 (5 bases). The CDR3 extends over 12 amino acids. Germline V gene lookup returns CDR1 MNHNS and CDR2 SASEGT. V was clipped by 6 bases and J by 3 bases, with 9 bases between them. CDR3 sequence reads: CASSRQFYEQYF. The CDR3 nucleotides read TGTGCCAGCAGCAGACAGTTCTACGAGCAGTACTTC.

V and J are TRBV29-1 and TRBJ1-4; tentative D call: TRBD1 (5 bases). The V gene's germline CDR1 is SQVTM and CDR2 ANQGSEA. Trimming took off 4 bases at V and 4 bases at J, with 22 bases between the two ends. This CDR3 has 17 amino acids. The CDR3 DNA is TGCAGCGTTGTCTCGGAGCCTCCGGGACGAAATAATGAAAAACTGTTTTTT. Its translation is CSVVSEPPGRNNEKLFF.

This chain links TRBV27 with TRBJ1-5; no firm D call. The CDR3 sequence is 14 residues long. The V end was cut by 6 bases, the J end by 0 bases, with 9 bases between. Germline V CDR1 and CDR2: MNHEY, SMNVEV (reference sequence). CDR3 DNA sequence: TGTGCCAGCAGCGCCCTGGTTAGCAATCAGCCCCAGCATTTT. It translates to CASSALVSNQPQHF.

This chain uses TRBV7-2 with TRBJ2-7, with D perhaps matching TRBD1 (6 bases). The V and J ends lost 5 bases and 4 bases respectively, with 12 bases between them. CDR1 SGHTA and CDR2 FQGNSA come from the germline V gene. The CDR3 sequence is 13 residues long. DNA of the CDR3: TGTGCCAGCAGCGCAGAACAGGGATACGAGCAGTACTTC. It specifies CASSAEQGYEQYF.

Here the CDR3 reads CASSETSGRFYEQYF. CDR3 in DNA: TGTGCCAGTAGTGAGACTAGCGGGAGGTTCTACGAGCAGTACTTC. The chain combines TRBV19 with TRBJ2-7, with 13 bases fitting TRBD2. The length of the CDR3 is 15 residues. After removal of 5 bases from V and 3 bases from J, the junction contained 4 bases not matched to a gene. Germline V gene data show CDR1 as LNHDA and CDR2 as SQIVND (reference sequence).